The TCR beta chain under discussion was sequenced for a study of blood T cell repertoires in COVID-19. The wider study: Specimens from acute and convalescent COVID-19 originated in the United States, Italy and Spain.

Cohort placement rested on clinical history that participants reported themselves. In Cohort 3, a recovered donor had either two negative PCRs, clearance, or symptom resolution. In this sample, this clone turned up a few times. Some clones are missing from TCRdb's copy, which holds only in-frame ones; the method was immunoSEQ multiplex PCR. The repertoire holds 200,000 to 250,000 clones, with about nine tenths as singletons. What was sequenced was PBMCs or T cells enriched from blood (not recorded which). The clonotype was recovered from a man between 40 and 49 years old who had recovered from COVID-19.

Written as DNA, the CDR3 is TGTGCCAGCAGCTTAGATCTATTCTCCGGGACAGGGAACACTGAAGCTTTCTTT. Its protein is CASSLDLFSGTGNTEAFF. The V gene is TRBV11-2, the J gene TRBJ1-1, with 8 bases lining up with TRBD1. Germline loops: CDR1 SGHAT, CDR2 FQNNGV. There are 18 residues in the CDR3. V was clipped by 0 bases and J by 1 base; unmatched bases: 10.